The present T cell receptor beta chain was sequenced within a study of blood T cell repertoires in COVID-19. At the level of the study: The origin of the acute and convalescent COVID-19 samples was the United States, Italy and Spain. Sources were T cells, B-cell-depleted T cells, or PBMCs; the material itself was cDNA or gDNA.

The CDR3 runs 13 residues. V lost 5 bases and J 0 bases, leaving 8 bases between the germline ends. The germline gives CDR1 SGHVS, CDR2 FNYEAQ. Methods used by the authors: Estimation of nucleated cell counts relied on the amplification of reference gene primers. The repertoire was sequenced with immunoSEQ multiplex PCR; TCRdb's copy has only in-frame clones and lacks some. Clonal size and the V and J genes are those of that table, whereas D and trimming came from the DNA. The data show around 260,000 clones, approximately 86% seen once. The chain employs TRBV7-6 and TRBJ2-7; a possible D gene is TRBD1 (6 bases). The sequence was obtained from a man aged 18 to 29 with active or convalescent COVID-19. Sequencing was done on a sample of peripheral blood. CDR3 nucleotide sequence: TGTGCCAGCAGCCCGGACAGCTCCTACGAGCAGTACTTC. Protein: CASSPDSSYEQYF.